Sequencing of this T cell receptor beta chain was carried out in a study of shared clonotypes between healthy human individuals. About the study: The study drew on a couple of women and a few men aged 18 to 49 as donors.

Only Caucasian adults living in Nashville, Tennessee served as donors. This clone was seen a handful of times. The CDR3 is 12 amino acids. Per germline, CDR1 KGHSH and CDR2 LQKENI. Trimming removed 6 bases from V and 4 bases from J, with 9 bases in between. Assay execution took place at the deep level. Over several immunoSEQ plates, each subset's genomic DNA was distributed in even portions. The table came from immunoSEQ multiplex PCR; TCRdb's copy has only in-frame clones and leaves some out. The data show around 980,000 clones, 78% seen once. Sequenced material: memory CD4+ T cells from PBMCs. Subset defined: CD45RA-negative fraction. This receptor was identified in a man between 18 and 29 years old in good health. Some clones in this sample may be carry-over from other donors' samples. The chain employs TRBV18 and TRBJ1-1; D ambiguous. The CDR3 DNA reads TGTGCCAGCTCCCAACAGACCACTGAAGCTTTCTTT. This sequence encodes CASSQQTTEAFF. The full variable domain, with the rest looked up from reference TRBV18 and TRBJ1-1, is NAGVMQNPRHLVRRRGQEARLRCSPMKGHSHVYWYRQLPEEGLKFMVYLQKENIIDESGMPKERFSAEFPKEGPSILRIQQVVRGDSAAYFCASSQQTTEAFFGQGTRLTVV.